The sequence of this TCR beta chain was determined in a study of a mutant IDH1 vaccine in newly diagnosed glioma. Overall study: Patients, over weeks 1, 3, 5, 7, 11, 15, 19 and 23, received a total of eight vaccinations. Vaccination began 4-6 weeks post radiotherapy alone, or with temozolomide cycles.

Profiling relied on immunoSEQ multiplex PCR, and the TCRdb table lists in-frame clones only, not all of them. This repertoire shows roughly 70,000 clones, about 80% found once; its top ten account for less than 15%. Time point indicated: week 23, last vaccination. In every dose of vaccine, 300 ug of mutant IDH1 20-mer peptide was given alongside topical imiquimod. Trimming took off 4 bases at V and 3 bases at J, with 17 bases between the two ends. The germline V gene encodes CDR1 SGDLS and CDR2 YYNGEE. This CDR3 is built from 16 residues. Findings of the study overall: A vaccine-induced immune response developed in about 93% of the patients.

On this clone: Its antigen is still unknown.

The chain couples TRBV9 to TRBJ1-3, with D possibly matching TRBD1 (6 bases). The receptor was isolated from a man aged 18 to 30 with glioma. This sample comprised PBMCs, obtained from a glioma patient whose treatment included an IDH1 peptide vaccine. The CDR3 loop is CASSLGQRRDGNTIYF. DNA of the CDR3: TGTGCCAGCAGCCTAGGACAGAGAAGGGATGGAAACACCATATATTTT.